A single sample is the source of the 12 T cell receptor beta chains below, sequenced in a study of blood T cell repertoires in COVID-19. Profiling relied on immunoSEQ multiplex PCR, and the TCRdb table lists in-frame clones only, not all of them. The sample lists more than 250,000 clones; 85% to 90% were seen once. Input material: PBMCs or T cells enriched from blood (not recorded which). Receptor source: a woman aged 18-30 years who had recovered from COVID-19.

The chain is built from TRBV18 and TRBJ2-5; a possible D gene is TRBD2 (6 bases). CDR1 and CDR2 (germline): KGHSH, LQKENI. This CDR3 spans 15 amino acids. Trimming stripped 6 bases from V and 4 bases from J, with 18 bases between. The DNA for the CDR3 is TGTGCCAGCTCCCCGGGGGTTGAAGGTCGAGAGACCCAGTACTTC. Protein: CASSPGVEGRETQYF.

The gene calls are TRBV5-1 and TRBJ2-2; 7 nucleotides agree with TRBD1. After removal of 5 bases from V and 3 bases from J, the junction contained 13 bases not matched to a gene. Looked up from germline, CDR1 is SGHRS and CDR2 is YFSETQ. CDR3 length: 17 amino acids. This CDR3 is CASSQRSPGQDTGELFF. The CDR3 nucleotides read TGCGCCAGCAGTCAAAGGAGTCCAGGACAGGACACCGGGGAGCTGTTTTTT. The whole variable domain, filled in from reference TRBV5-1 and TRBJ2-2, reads KAGVTQTPRYLIKTRGQQVTLSCSPISGHRSVSWYQQTPGQGLQFLFEYFSETQRNKGNFPGRFSGRQFSNSRSEMNVSTLELGDSALYLCASSQRSPGQDTGELFFGEGSRLTVL.

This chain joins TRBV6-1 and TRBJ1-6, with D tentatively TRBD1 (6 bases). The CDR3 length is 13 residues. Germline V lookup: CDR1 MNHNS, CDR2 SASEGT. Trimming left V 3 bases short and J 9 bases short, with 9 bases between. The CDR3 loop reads CASSDTGFSPLHF. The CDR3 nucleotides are TGTGCCAGCAGTGATACAGGGTTTTCACCCCTCCACTTT.

For the CDR3, the DNA is TGTGCCAGCAGCTCCGCCGGGGTAGCGGGACCCTATGGGGACAATGAGCAGTTCTTC. It is translated as CASSSAGVAGPYGDNEQFF. This chain links TRBV5-6 with TRBJ2-1, with TRBD2 identical over 8 bases. This CDR3 contains 19 residues. Germline V gives CDR1 SGHDT, CDR2 YYEEEE. The V and J ends lost 3 bases and 5 bases, in that order; junction bases with no gene match: 19.

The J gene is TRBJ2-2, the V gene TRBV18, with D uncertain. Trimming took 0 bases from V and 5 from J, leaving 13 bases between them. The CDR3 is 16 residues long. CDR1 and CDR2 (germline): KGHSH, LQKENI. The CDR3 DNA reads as TGTGCCAGCTCACCACCCCTCGGAGTTGAGACCGGGGAGCTGTTTTTT. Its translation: CASSPPLGVETGELFF.

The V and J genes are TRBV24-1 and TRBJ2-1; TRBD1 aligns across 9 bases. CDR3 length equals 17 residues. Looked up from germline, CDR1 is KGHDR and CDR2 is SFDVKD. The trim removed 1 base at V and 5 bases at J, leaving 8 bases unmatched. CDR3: CATSDLKATGGHNEQFF. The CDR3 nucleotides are TGTGCCACCAGTGATTTAAAGGCGACAGGGGGGCACAATGAGCAGTTCTTC.

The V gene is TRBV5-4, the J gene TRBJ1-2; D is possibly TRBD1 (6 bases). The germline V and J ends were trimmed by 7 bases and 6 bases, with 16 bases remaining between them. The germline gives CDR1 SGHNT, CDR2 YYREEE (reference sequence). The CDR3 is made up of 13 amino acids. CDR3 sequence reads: CASSSQGVNGYTF. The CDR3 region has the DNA TGTGCCAGCTCCTCACAGGGTGTGAATGGCTACACCTTC.

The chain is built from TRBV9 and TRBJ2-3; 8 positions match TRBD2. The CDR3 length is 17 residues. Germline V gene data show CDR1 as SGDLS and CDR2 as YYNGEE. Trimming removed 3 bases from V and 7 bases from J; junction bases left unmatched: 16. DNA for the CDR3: TGTGCCAGCAGCGCCCGGGATGGTAGCGGGGCGACTAATACGCAGTATTTT. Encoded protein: CASSARDGSGATNTQYF.

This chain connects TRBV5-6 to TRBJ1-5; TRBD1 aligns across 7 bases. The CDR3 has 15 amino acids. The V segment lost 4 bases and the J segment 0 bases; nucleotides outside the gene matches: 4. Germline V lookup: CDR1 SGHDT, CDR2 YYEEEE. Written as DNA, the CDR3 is TGTGCCAGCAGCACGAGGGGGCGTAGCAATCAGCCCCAGCATTTT. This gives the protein CASSTRGRSNQPQHF.

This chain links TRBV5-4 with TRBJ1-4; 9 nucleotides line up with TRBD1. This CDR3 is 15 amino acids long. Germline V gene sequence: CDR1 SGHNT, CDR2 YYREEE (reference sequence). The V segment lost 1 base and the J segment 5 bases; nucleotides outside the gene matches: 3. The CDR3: CASSLWGTGNEKLFF. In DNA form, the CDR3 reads TGTGCCAGCAGCTTGTGGGGGACAGGGAATGAAAAACTGTTTTTT.

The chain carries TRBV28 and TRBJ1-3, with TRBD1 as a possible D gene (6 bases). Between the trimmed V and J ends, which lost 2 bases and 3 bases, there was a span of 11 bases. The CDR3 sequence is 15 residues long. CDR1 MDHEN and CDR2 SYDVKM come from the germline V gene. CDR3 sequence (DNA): TGTGCCAGCAGTTTAACAGGGATAGATGGAAACACCATATATTTT. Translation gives CASSLTGIDGNTIYF.

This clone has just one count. The CDR3 sequence: CASSGTTSSYEQYF. DNA for the CDR3: TGTGCCAGCAGCGGAACTACGAGCTCCTACGAGCAGTACTTC. The chain has TRBV5-5 and TRBJ2-7; D ambiguous. This CDR3 contains 14 residues. The germline V and J ends were trimmed by 4 bases and 0 bases, with 11 bases remaining between them. Germline lookup yields CDR1 SGHKS and CDR2 YYEKEE (reference sequence).